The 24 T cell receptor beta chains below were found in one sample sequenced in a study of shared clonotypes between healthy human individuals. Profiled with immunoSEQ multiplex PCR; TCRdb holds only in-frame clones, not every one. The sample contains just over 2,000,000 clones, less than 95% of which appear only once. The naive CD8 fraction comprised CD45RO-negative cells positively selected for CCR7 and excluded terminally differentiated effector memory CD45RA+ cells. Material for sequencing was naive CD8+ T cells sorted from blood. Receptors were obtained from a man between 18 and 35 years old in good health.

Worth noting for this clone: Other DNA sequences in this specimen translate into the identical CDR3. The CDR3 here is CASSVVGSNEQFF. CDR3 nucleotide sequence: TGTGCCAGCAGCGTAGTAGGGAGCAATGAGCAGTTCTTC. The V call is TRBV9, the J call TRBJ2-1; possible D gene TRBD2, 5 bases. Germline CDR1 is SGDLS and CDR2 is YYNGEE. The V end was cut by 0 bases, the J end by 6 bases, with 7 bases between. The CDR3 has 13 amino acids.

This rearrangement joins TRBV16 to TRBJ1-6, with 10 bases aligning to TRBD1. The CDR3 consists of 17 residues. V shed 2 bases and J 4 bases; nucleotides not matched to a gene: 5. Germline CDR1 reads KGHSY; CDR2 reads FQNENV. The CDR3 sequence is CASSQSAGQGYNSPLHF. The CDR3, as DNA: TGTGCCAGCAGCCAAAGCGCGGGACAGGGGTATAATTCACCCCTCCACTTT. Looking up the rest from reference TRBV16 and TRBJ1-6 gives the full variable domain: GEEVAQTPKHLVRGEGQKAKLYCAPIKGHSYVFWYQQVLKNEFKFLISFQNENVFDETGMPKERFSAKCLPNSPCSLEIQATKLEDSAVYFCASSQSAGQGYNSPLHFGNGTRLTVT.

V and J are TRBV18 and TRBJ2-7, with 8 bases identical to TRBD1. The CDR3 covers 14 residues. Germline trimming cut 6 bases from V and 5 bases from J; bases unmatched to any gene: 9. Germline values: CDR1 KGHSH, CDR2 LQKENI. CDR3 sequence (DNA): TGTGCCAGCTCTTCGGACAGGGACCTCGACGAGCAGTACTTC. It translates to CASSSDRDLDEQYF.

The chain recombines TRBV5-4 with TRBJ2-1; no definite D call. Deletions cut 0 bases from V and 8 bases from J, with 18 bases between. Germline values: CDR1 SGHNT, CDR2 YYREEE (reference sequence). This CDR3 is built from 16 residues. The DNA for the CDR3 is TGTGCCAGCAGCTTGGGGGTAGGACCCTTCGTATATGAGCAGTTCTTC. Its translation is CASSLGVGPFVYEQFF. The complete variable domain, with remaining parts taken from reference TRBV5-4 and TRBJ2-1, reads ETGVTQSPTHLIKTRGQQVTLRCSSQSGHNTVSWYQQALGQGPQFIFQYYREEENGRGNFPPRFSGLQFPNYSSELNVNALELDDSALYLCASSLGVGPFVYEQFFGPGTRLTVL.

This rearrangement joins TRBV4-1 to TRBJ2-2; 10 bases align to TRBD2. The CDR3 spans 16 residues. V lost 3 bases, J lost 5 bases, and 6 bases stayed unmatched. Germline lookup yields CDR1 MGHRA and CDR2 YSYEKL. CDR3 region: CASSQVSGGLTGELFF. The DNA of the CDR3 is TGCGCCAGCAGCCAGGTTAGCGGGGGGCTAACCGGGGAGCTGTTTTTT.

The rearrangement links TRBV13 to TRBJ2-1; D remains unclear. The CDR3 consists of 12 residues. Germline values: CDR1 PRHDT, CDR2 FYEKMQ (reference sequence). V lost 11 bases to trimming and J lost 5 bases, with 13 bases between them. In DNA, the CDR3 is TGTGCCGCCCGCGAAGGGAACAATGAGCAGTTCTTC. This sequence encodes CAAREGNNEQFF.

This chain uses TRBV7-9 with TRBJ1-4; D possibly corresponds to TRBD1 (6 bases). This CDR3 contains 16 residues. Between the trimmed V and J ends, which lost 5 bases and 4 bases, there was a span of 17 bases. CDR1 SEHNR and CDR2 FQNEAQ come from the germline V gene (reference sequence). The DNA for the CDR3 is TGTGCCAGCAGCGTAGGGGGGACCGGAGTTAATGAAAAACTGTTTTTT. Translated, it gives CASSVGGTGVNEKLFF.

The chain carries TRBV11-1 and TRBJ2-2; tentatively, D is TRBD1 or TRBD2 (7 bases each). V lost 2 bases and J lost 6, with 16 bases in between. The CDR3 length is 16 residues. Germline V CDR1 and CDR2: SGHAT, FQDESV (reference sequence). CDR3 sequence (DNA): TGTGCCAGCAGCTTAAGCGGGACAGACACCGCCGGGGAGCTGTTTTTT. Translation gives CASSLSGTDTAGELFF.

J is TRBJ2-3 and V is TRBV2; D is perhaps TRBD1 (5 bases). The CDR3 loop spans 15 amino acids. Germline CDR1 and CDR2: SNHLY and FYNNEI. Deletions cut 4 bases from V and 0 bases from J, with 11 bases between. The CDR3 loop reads CASSAQGSSTDTQYF. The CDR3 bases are TGTGCCAGCAGTGCGCAGGGCTCTAGCACAGATACGCAGTATTTT.

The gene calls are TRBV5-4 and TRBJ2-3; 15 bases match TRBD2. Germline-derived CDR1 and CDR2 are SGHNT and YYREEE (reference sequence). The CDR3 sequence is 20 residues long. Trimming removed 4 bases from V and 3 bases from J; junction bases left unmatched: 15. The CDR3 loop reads CASSIWTSGGGELKTDTQYF. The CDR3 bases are TGTGCCAGCAGCATATGGACTAGCGGGGGGGGCGAACTTAAAACAGATACGCAGTATTTT.

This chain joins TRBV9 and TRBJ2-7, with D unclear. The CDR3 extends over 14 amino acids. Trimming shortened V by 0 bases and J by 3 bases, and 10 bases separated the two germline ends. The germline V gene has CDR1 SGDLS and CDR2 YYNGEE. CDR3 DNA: TGTGCCAGCAGCGTAGATGTAGGGATCTACGAGCAGTACTTC. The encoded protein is CASSVDVGIYEQYF.

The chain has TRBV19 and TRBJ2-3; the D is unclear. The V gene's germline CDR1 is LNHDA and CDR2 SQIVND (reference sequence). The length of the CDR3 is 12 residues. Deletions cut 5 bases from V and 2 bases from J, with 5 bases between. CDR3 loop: CASSPYTDTQYF. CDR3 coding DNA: TGTGCCAGTAGTCCGTACACAGATACGCAGTATTTT.

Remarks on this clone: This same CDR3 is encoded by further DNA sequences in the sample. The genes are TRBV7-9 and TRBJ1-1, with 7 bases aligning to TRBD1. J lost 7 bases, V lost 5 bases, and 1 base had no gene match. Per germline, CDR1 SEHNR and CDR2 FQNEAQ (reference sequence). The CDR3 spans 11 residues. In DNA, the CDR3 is TGTGCCAGCAGCCGGGACAGTGAAGCTTTCTTT. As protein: CASSRDSEAFF.

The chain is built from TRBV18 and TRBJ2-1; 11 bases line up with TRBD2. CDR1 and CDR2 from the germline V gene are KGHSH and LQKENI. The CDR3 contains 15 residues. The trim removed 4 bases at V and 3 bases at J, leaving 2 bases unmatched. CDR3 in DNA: TGTGCCAGCTCACTGGGACTAGCGGTCTACAATGAGCAGTTCTTC. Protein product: CASSLGLAVYNEQFF.

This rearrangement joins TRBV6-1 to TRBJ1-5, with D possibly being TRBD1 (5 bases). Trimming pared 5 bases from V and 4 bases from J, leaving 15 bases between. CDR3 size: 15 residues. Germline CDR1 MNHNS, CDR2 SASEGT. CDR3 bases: TGTGCCAGCAGTATCAAAGGGGAGAGGAATCAGCCCCAGCATTTT. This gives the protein CASSIKGERNQPQHF.

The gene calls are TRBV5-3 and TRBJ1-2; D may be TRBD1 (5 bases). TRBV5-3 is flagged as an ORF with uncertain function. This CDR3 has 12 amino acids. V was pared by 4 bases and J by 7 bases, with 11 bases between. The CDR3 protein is CARSPGTFGYTF. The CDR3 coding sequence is TGTGCCAGAAGCCCCGGGACCTTTGGCTACACCTTC.

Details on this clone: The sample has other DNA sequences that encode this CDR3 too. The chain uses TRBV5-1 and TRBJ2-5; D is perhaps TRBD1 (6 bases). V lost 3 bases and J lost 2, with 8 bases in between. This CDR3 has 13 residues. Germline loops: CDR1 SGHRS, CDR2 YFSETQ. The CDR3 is CASSSGTQETQYF. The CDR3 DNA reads TGCGCCAGCAGCTCCGGGACACAAGAGACCCAGTACTTC. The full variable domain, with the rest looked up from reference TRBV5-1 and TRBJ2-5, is KAGVTQTPRYLIKTRGQQVTLSCSPISGHRSVSWYQQTPGQGLQFLFEYFSETQRNKGNFPGRFSGRQFSNSRSEMNVSTLELGDSALYLCASSSGTQETQYFGPGTRLLVL.

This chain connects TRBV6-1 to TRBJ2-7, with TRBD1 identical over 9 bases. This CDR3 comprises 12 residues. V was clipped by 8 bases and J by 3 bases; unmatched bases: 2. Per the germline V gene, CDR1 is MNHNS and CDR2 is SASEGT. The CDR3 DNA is TGTGCCAGCGGGACAGGGATCTACGAGCAGTACTTC. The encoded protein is CASGTGIYEQYF.

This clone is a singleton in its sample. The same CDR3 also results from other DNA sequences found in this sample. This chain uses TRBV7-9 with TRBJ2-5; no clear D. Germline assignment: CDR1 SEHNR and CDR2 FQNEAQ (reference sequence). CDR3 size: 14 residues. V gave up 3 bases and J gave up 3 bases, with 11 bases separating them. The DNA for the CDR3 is TGTGCCAGCAGCTTCCCGGTGGGGAAAGAGACCCAGTACTTC. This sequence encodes CASSFPVGKETQYF.

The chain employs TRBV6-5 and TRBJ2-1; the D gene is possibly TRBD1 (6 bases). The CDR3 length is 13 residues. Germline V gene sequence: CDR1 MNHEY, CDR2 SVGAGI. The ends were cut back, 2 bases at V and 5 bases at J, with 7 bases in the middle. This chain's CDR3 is CASSYRTDNEQFF. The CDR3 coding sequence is TGTGCCAGCAGTTACAGGACAGACAATGAGCAGTTCTTC.

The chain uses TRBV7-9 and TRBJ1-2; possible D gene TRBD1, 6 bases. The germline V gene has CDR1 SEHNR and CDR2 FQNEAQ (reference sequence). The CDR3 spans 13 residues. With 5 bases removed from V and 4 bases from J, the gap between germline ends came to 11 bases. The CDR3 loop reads CASSPRTVYGYTF. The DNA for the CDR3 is TGTGCCAGCAGCCCGCGGACAGTCTATGGCTACACCTTC. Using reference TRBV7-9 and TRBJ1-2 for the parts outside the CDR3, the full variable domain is DTGVSQNPRHKITKRGQNVTFRCDPISEHNRLYWYRQTLGQGPEFLTYFQNEAQLEKSRLLSDRFSAERPKGSFSTLEIQRTEQGDSAMYLCASSPRTVYGYTFGSGTRLTVV.

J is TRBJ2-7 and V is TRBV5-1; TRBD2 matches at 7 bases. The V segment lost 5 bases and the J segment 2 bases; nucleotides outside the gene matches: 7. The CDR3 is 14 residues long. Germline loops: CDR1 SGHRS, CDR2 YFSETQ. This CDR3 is CASRVGGITYEQYF. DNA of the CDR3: TGCGCCAGCAGGGTGGGAGGGATCACCTACGAGCAGTACTTC.

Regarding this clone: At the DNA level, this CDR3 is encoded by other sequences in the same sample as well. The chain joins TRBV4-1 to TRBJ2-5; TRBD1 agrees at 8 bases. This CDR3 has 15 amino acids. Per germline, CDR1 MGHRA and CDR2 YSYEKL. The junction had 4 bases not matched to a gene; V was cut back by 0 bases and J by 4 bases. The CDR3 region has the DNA TGCGCCAGCAGCCAAGATCCAGGGGGCGGAGAGACCCAGTACTTC. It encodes CASSQDPGGGETQYF.

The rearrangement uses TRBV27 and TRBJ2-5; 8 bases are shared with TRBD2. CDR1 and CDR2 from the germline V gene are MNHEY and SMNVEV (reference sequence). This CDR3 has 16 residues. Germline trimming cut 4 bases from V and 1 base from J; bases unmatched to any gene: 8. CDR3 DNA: TGTGCCAGCAGTTCAATATTCCTAGCGGGCCAAGAGACCCAGTACTTC. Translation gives CASSSIFLAGQETQYF.